A selection of T cell receptor beta chains follows, all from one sample in a study of T cell changes during pregnancy in multiple sclerosis. Repertoires were generated with immunoSEQ multiplex PCR, while TCRdb's copy carries only in-frame clones and drops some. Found here are some 97,000 clones, around nine tenths of them singletons; the top ten hold around 1.2%. This specimen was peripheral blood, taken in the second trimester of pregnancy. Receptors originate from a female donor with multiple sclerosis, enrolled in a pregnancy study. CDR3s include the opening cysteine and the closing phenylalanine or tryptophan. The D gene is left open where the match is weak. Rows give clone size only sometimes, using once, few, many, or a class for an expanded clone.

v_gene	j_gene	abundance	d_gene	CDR3nt	CDR3aa
TRBV5-6	TRBJ2-1	NA	TRBD1	TGTGCCAGCAGCCCGACAGGGGGCGCAGGGAATGAGCAGTTCTTC	CASSPTGGAGNEQFF
TRBV30	TRBJ2-1	NA	TRBD2	TGTGCCTGGAGTTCTAGCGGGGGGGGGCAGCAGTTCTTC	CAWSSSGGGQQFF
TRBV6-1	TRBJ1-4	NA	NA	TGTGCCAGCAGTGAGACAGGTGCTAATGAAAAACTGTTTTTT	CASSETGANEKLFF
TRBV28	TRBJ2-7	NA	TRBD2	TGTGCCAGCAGTCGGACTAGCGGGGCCTACGAGCAGTACTTC	CASSRTSGAYEQYF
TRBV28	TRBJ2-1	NA	TRBD2	TGTGCCAGCGGCTTAGCGGGGGAATACAATGAGCAGTTCTTC	CASGLAGEYNEQFF
TRBV5-4	TRBJ1-1	once	TRBD1	TGTGCCAGCAGCCGCCGACAGGGCTTGAACACTGAAGCTTTCTTT	CASSRRQGLNTEAFF
TRBV7-6	TRBJ1-4	NA	TRBD1	TGTGCCAGCGTCAGGGGGCGAGGGGCTAATGAAAAACTGTTTTTT	CASVRGRGANEKLFF
TRBV30	TRBJ1-1	NA	NA	TGTGCCTGGAGTGTATCGGGGGGGAACACTGAAGCTTTCTTT	CAWSVSGGNTEAFF
TRBV4-2	TRBJ2-1	NA	TRBD2	TGTGCCAGCAGCCAGATGGGAGCGGGGGGATACAATGAGCAGTTCTTC	CASSQMGAGGYNEQFF
TRBV29-1	TRBJ2-3	NA	NA	TGCAGCGCTGAACGGGGGATCGCAGATACGCAGTATTTT	CSAERGIADTQYF
TRBV5-5	TRBJ2-5	NA	TRBD1	TGTGCCAGCAGCCGAACGGCCGGGACAGAAGAGACCCAGTACTTC	CASSRTAGTEETQYF
TRBV7-8	TRBJ1-5	NA	NA	TGTGCCAGCAGCTTAGAACCTATTGATCAGCCCCAGCATTTT	CASSLEPIDQPQHF
TRBV11-2	TRBJ1-1	NA	NA	TGTGCCAGCAGCTTAGATCATTCAGGGGCGGCCACTGAAGCTTTCTTT	CASSLDHSGAATEAFF
TRBV18	TRBJ2-1	NA	TRBD1	TGTGCCAGCTTGGACAGGACCCCTTACAATGAGCAGTTCTTC	CASLDRTPYNEQFF
TRBV7-9	TRBJ2-3	NA	TRBD1	TGTGCCAGCAGCTTAGTCGGGACAGGGTTGGCGTCAGATACGCAGTATTTT	CASSLVGTGLASDTQYF
TRBV27	TRBJ1-2	NA	NA	TGTGCCAGCAGTTTTTCGGGGGGGGGAAGCTACACCTTC	CASSFSGGGSYTF
TRBV9	TRBJ1-5	NA	NA	TGTGCCAGCAGCGTAGACGGACACCCCGATCAGCCCCAGCATTTT	CASSVDGHPDQPQHF
TRBV7-2	TRBJ1-3	NA	NA	TGTGCCAGCAGCTTAGGGACAGTAGGAAACACCATATATTTT	CASSLGTVGNTIYF
TRBV13	TRBJ1-4	once	TRBD1	TGTGCCAGCAGCTTGAGACAGGGGAACAATGAAAAACTGTTTTTT	CASSLRQGNNEKLFF
TRBV9	TRBJ1-5	NA	TRBD1	TGTGCCAGCAGCGTAGGGACAGGGTACAATCAGCCCCAGCATTTT	CASSVGTGYNQPQHF
TRBV5-5	TRBJ1-1	NA	NA	TGTGCCAGCAGCTTAAGCGTGAACACTGAAGCTTTCTTT	CASSLSVNTEAFF
TRBV5-5	TRBJ1-5	NA	NA	TGTGCCAGCAGCTGGGCAGATAGCAATCAGCCCCAGCATTTT	CASSWADSNQPQHF
TRBV29-1	TRBJ2-1	NA	TRBD2	TGCAGCGTTGAAGTCGGGAGACTAGCGGGTCTCAATGAGCAGTTCTTC	CSVEVGRLAGLNEQFF
TRBV11-2	TRBJ2-7	NA	NA	TGTGCCAGCAGCTTAGATCTGATATTAGCCTACGAGCAGTACTTC	CASSLDLILAYEQYF
TRBV30	TRBJ1-6	NA	NA	TGTGCCTGGAGCGCCTCCTCAGGGGCCTATAATTCACCCCTCCACTTT	CAWSASSGAYNSPLHF
TRBV29-1	TRBJ1-1	NA	NA	TGCAGCGTGGGGTCGGGGGGCAACACTGAAGCTTTCTTT	CSVGSGGNTEAFF
TRBV6-6	TRBJ1-1	once	NA	TGTGCCAGCAGTTACTCGAACTTGAACACTGAAGCTTTCTTT	CASSYSNLNTEAFF
TRBV18	TRBJ2-5	NA	TRBD2	TGTGCCAGCTCACTCTATAGCGGGGAGACCCAGTACTTC	CASSLYSGETQYF
TRBV5-1	TRBJ1-1	NA	TRBD1	TGCGCCAGCAGCCTCGACAGGGATCGCACTGAAGCTTTCTTT	CASSLDRDRTEAFF
TRBV7-9	TRBJ1-2	NA	TRBD1	TGTGCCAGCAGTTTTTCCCCGGGACAGGGAAATGGCTACACCTTC	CASSFSPGQGNGYTF
TRBV5-1	TRBJ2-5	NA	TRBD2	TGCGCCAGCAGCTTGGTATCTAGCGGGAGGGCCTTGGAGACCCAGTACTTC	CASSLVSSGRALETQYF
TRBV27	TRBJ2-3	NA	NA	TGTGCCAGCAGTTTAGGGTTAGCCACAGATACGCAGTATTTT	CASSLGLATDTQYF
TRBV11-3	TRBJ2-1	few	NA	TGTGCCAGCAGCTTAGCTGCGGCCAATGAGCAGTTCTTC	CASSLAAANEQFF
TRBV14	TRBJ1-1	NA	NA	TGTGCCAGCAGCCAAGATAGTTACGGGGTTGAAGCTTTCTTT	CASSQDSYGVEAFF
TRBV10-1	TRBJ1-4	NA	TRBD1	TGCGCCAGCAGTGAGGGGACAGGGGGCTGGGGTAATGAAAAACTGTTTTTT	CASSEGTGGWGNEKLFF
TRBV9	TRBJ2-7	NA	TRBD1	TGTGCCAGCAGCCCAAGCTGGGGACAGGGGCCCCCCGTAGAGCAGTACTTC	CASSPSWGQGPPVEQYF
TRBV7-2	TRBJ2-7	NA	NA	TGTGCCAGCAGCTTAACGGGGGACTTGGTTGAGCAGTACTTC	CASSLTGDLVEQYF
TRBV5-6	TRBJ2-3	NA	NA	TGTGCCAGCAGGGCCAGGGGGACTAGCACAGATACGCAGTATTTT	CASRARGTSTDTQYF
TRBV20-1	TRBJ1-2	NA	NA	TGCAGTGGACAGGGCTACACCTTC	CSGQGYTF
TRBV29-1	TRBJ1-2	NA	TRBD1	TGCAGCGTTGGTCCCCAGGGGGCGTCGTTTGGCTACACCTTC	CSVGPQGASFGYTF
TRBV7-9	TRBJ2-7	NA	NA	TGTGCCAGCAGCCCGCGCCTAGGGACACCGGGGTACTACGAGCAGTACTTC	CASSPRLGTPGYYEQYF
TRBV7-9	TRBJ1-4	NA	NA	TGTGCCAGCAGCTTAGCGCGGTCAGGGAGGAATGAAAAACTGTTTTTT	CASSLARSGRNEKLFF
TRBV28	TRBJ2-5	NA	NA	TGTGCCAGCAGTTCCCCCCCTGGGGGGGGCCGAGTTGAGACCCAGTACTTC	CASSSPPGGGRVETQYF
TRBV5-1	TRBJ2-2	NA	TRBD2	TGCGCCAGCAGCCCTAGCGGGGGTAACACCGGGGAGCTGTTTTTT	CASSPSGGNTGELFF
TRBV30	TRBJ2-3	NA	NA	TGTGCCTGGAGGGATGGGGGGAATACGCAGTATTTT	CAWRDGGNTQYF
TRBV7-3	TRBJ2-3	NA	NA	TGTGCCAGCAGCGTTCCAGGCACAGATACGCAGTATTTT	CASSVPGTDTQYF
TRBV2	TRBJ2-1	NA	TRBD1	TGTGCCAGCAGAGAGGACAGGTCCTACAATGAGCAGTTCTTC	CASREDRSYNEQFF
TRBV9	TRBJ1-2	NA	NA	TGTGCCAGCAGCGTAGGGGAACAGGGTGGTCGTGGCTACACCTTC	CASSVGEQGGRGYTF
TRBV5-1	TRBJ1-5	NA	TRBD1	TGCGCCAGCAGCCCGGGACAGACCCCAGGCCAGCCCCAGCATTTT	CASSPGQTPGQPQHF